These T cell receptor beta chains were read from a single sample in a study of T cell changes during pregnancy in multiple sclerosis. TCRdb's copy holds only in-frame clones and misses some; the assay was immunoSEQ multiplex PCR. The data contain about 85,000 clones, approximately 93% of them seen just once; the ten biggest clones take up 2.5% to 3%. Sequencing was performed on peripheral blood, taken in the first trimester of pregnancy. These receptors were obtained from a female donor with multiple sclerosis, enrolled in a pregnancy study. Each CDR3 is given with its conserved first and last residue. A D gene is named only where the DNA matches it firmly. A row's size may be missing; if present it is once, few, many or a size class.

clone_size	j_call	d_call	v_call	cdr3_aa
-	TRBJ2-2	TRBD2	TRBV2	CASSLAGGTGELFF
-	TRBJ2-1	-	TRBV5-1	CASTFFDRLSNEQFF
-	TRBJ1-2	TRBD1	TRBV27	CASRLQGGYGYTF
-	TRBJ1-2	TRBD1	TRBV5-6	CASSLVTGVFGYTF
-	TRBJ2-5	TRBD2	TRBV18	CASSRRSLAGVETQYF
-	TRBJ2-7	TRBD1	TRBV7-2	CASSWDRGSYEQYF
-	TRBJ1-5	TRBD1	TRBV4-1	CASSQDMTGADLGVPQHF
-	TRBJ1-4	TRBD1	TRBV27	CASRGIGTGAEKLFF
-	TRBJ2-1	TRBD2	TRBV5-1	CASSFNLAGVNYNEQFF
-	TRBJ1-2	-	TRBV7-9	CASRLGGAGGYTF
few	TRBJ1-1	-	TRBV19	CASGGGLRTEAFF
-	TRBJ2-2	TRBD1	TRBV9	CASSSRQGPNTGELFF
-	TRBJ2-4	-	TRBV7-8	CASSLVRSGAAKNIQYF
few	TRBJ1-1	-	TRBV13	CASSPRGGMNTEAFF
-	TRBJ2-1	TRBD1	TRBV2	CASSWDRSNEQFF
-	TRBJ2-3	TRBD2	TRBV7-2	CASSQGLAGGPRSWVQYF
-	TRBJ1-2	TRBD1	TRBV7-2	CASSLGDRGQEGYTF
-	TRBJ1-4	TRBD1	TRBV5-1	CASSLYGTGVGEKLFF
-	TRBJ2-2	TRBD2	TRBV7-8	CASSSGSGRQITGELFF
-	TRBJ1-1	-	TRBV18	CASSPPRGYRNTEAFF
-	TRBJ2-2	-	TRBV15	CATSIFRGGAANTGELFF
-	TRBJ2-5	TRBD2	TRBV7-9	CASNGRTSGRRGGETQYF
-	TRBJ2-2	-	TRBV29-1	CSVEDRGDAGTGELFF
-	TRBJ2-3	TRBD2	TRBV6-4	CASSERASGGDTQYF
-	TRBJ1-1	-	TRBV19	CASSISRRGSGTEAFF
once	TRBJ1-1	-	TRBV9	CASSVGGGSTEAFF
-	TRBJ1-1	-	TRBV29-1	CSARSTTGSVEAFF
-	TRBJ2-5	TRBD1	TRBV18	CASSTTGGRETQYF
-	TRBJ2-7	-	TRBV28	CASRPPQRVYEQYF
-	TRBJ1-2	-	TRBV9	CASSFRTEAYGYTF
-	TRBJ1-1	-	TRBV6-5	CASSSLAGAAEAFF
-	TRBJ2-7	-	TRBV5-4	CASSFGQGLYEQYF
-	TRBJ2-5	-	TRBV21-1	CASSKVTTGAGWETQYF
-	TRBJ1-6	TRBD1	TRBV19	CASSRDRGQSPLHF
-	TRBJ2-3	TRBD2	TRBV11-2	CASSKKAGLAGGIDTQYF
-	TRBJ1-1	-	TRBV30	CAWGTTPFF
few	TRBJ2-6	TRBD1	TRBV10-3	CAISRGQGGSGANVLTF
-	TRBJ1-2	-	TRBV7-9	CASSPNSNEGRGYTF
once	TRBJ2-7	-	TRBV13	CASSLVLAGDLRAYEQYF
-	TRBJ2-5	TRBD2	TRBV29-1	CSGLTSEGETQYF
-	TRBJ1-2	TRBD1	TRBV28	CASSTTGGADGYTF
-	TRBJ2-3	TRBD2	TRBV27	CASRRLAGGPTDTQYF
-	TRBJ2-1	-	TRBV28	CASSLYDMRSEQFF
-	TRBJ2-1	TRBD2	TRBV6-6	CASSPLREPILNEQFF
-	TRBJ2-3	-	TRBV6-1	CASSEVTGSSTDTQYF
few	TRBJ1-2	-	TRBV6-6	CASTPGVPGYTF
-	TRBJ2-3	TRBD2	TRBV7-2	CASSLGLAGGTYTQYF
-	TRBJ2-1	-	TRBV25-1	CASSSYSGGSYNEQFF
-	TRBJ2-1	-	TRBV15	CATSRDYQGLGNEQFF
-	TRBJ2-5	-	TRBV4-2	CASSQLLALQETQYF
-	TRBJ2-5	TRBD2	TRBV5-4	CASSPRFSGGEETQYF
-	TRBJ2-7	-	TRBV5-1	CASSSIPGGGLSEQYF
-	TRBJ2-3	-	TRBV5-1	CASSSGLGTDTQYF
few	TRBJ2-3	TRBD2	TRBV7-9	CASSSERGTDTQYF
-	TRBJ2-1	TRBD2	TRBV7-3	CASSTWTSGGTDEQFF
-	TRBJ2-6	-	TRBV19	CASSIDAGVAGANVLTF
-	TRBJ1-2	-	TRBV2	CASQRESSGYTF
-	TRBJ1-2	-	TRBV5-6	CASSLNIYGYTF
-	TRBJ1-3	-	TRBV27	CASSLGGGGSGNTIYF
few	TRBJ1-5	-	TRBV6-1	CASGGGRNQPQHF